What follows are 16 T cell receptor beta chains derived from one specimen sequenced in a study of cytomegalovirus exposure and HLA in healthy donors. The PCR used 60 Vbeta and 13 Jbeta primers. TCRdb's table, derived via immunoSEQ multiplex PCR, lists solely in-frame clones and lacks some. Here the sample spans over 110,000 clones, approximately 80% being singletons. The sequenced sample consisted of PBMCs. The origin of the receptors is a male donor in good health and CMV-seronegative.

This clone came up a few times. The chain is built from TRBV4-2 and TRBJ2-3; no reliable D call. Germline V gene lookup returns CDR1 LGHNA and CDR2 YNFKEQ. V gave up 3 bases and J gave up 5 bases, with 9 bases separating them. This CDR3 comprises 13 residues. CDR3 DNA sequence: TGTGCCAGCAGCCAGTCCGAGTTAGATACGCAGTATTTT. Translation: CASSQSELDTQYF.

This clone was picked up a small number of times. The chain recombines TRBV9 with TRBJ2-5, with TRBD2 matching 8 bases. The V segment lost 7 bases and the J segment 3 bases; nucleotides outside the gene matches: 11. CDR3 length: 15 amino acids. CDR1 SGDLS and CDR2 YYNGEE come from the germline V gene. The CDR3 region has the DNA TGTGCCAGCTCTCTCGGGGGGGGCCCCAAAGAGACCCAGTACTTC. It translates to CASSLGGGPKETQYF.

V and J are TRBV30 and TRBJ2-1; 10 bases are shared with TRBD1. Germline assignment: CDR1 GTSNPN and CDR2 SVGIG (reference sequence). The V segment lost 2 bases and the J segment 15 bases; nucleotides outside the gene matches: 16. The CDR3 contains 15 residues. The CDR3 nucleotides are TGTGCCTGGAGTACCTACGCCGGGACAGGGGAGTCGGGGTTCTTC. As protein: CAWSTYAGTGESGFF.

In this sample, this clone turned up once. The chain joins TRBV6-6 to TRBJ1-2; D gene ambiguous. Trimming stripped 4 bases from V and 4 bases from J, with 16 bases between. This CDR3 region has 15 residues. In germline, CDR1 is MNHNY, CDR2 SVGAGI (reference sequence). The CDR3 nucleotides are TGTGCCAGCAGTTTAACGGAGGGCCTCAGCTATGGCTACACCTTC. Protein sequence: CASSLTEGLSYGYTF.

This clone appeared once. The J gene is TRBJ2-3, the V gene TRBV6-6, with TRBD2 matching 9 bases. The CDR3 loop spans 13 amino acids. Trimming took 11 bases from V and 5 from J; bases not matched to a gene: 8. The germline gives CDR1 MNHNY, CDR2 SVGAGI (reference sequence). The CDR3 region is CAGGGRGGDTQYF. DNA for the CDR3: TGTGCCGGCGGCGGGAGGGGGGGAGATACGCAGTATTTT.

In its sample, this clone was seen a few times. The chain joins TRBV27 to TRBJ2-7; TRBD2 aligns across 11 bases. The germline V gene encodes CDR1 MNHEY and CDR2 SMNVEV (reference sequence). The CDR3 is 15 amino acids. The V gene end was trimmed by 2 bases and the J gene end by 2 bases; junction bases not matched to a gene: 2. CDR3 region: CASSLTTSGTYEQYF. Here the CDR3 DNA reads TGTGCCAGCAGTTTAACGACTAGCGGGACCTACGAGCAGTACTTC.

The rearrangement uses TRBV4-3 and TRBJ2-7, with unresolved D. Germline V gene data show CDR1 as LGHNA and CDR2 as YSLEER. The CDR3 runs 16 residues. Trimming cost V 1 base and J 2 bases, with 15 bases left between them. CDR3 loop: CASSQVFSDSPYEQYF. For the CDR3, the DNA is TGCGCCAGCAGCCAAGTTTTTTCTGACTCGCCCTACGAGCAGTACTTC.

The chain links TRBV7-2 to TRBJ2-7, with D tentatively TRBD2 (6 bases). Trimming removed 6 bases from V and 3 bases from J, with 15 bases in between. The germline CDR1 and CDR2 sequences are SGHTA and FQGNSA. The CDR3 sequence is 14 residues long. The CDR3 here is CASRPGLSGYEQYF. CDR3 DNA: TGTGCCAGCAGGCCGGGACTTTCGGGCTACGAGCAGTACTTC. The full variable domain, rest sourced from reference TRBV7-2 and TRBJ2-7, is GAGVSQSPSNKVTEKGKDVELRCDPISGHTALYWYRQSLGQGLEFLIYFQGNSAPDKSGLPSDRFSAERTGGSVSTLTIQRTQQEDSAVYLCASRPGLSGYEQYFGPGTRLTVT.

The V and J genes are TRBV7-8 and TRBJ1-4, with TRBD1 matching 7 bases. This CDR3 contains 15 residues. Germline CDR1 is SGHVS and CDR2 is FQNEAQ. V shed 5 bases, J shed 4 bases, and the junction held 7 bases outside the gene matches. CDR3 in amino acids: CASSPRTGRNEKLFF. In nucleotides, the CDR3 is TGTGCCAGCAGCCCCCGGACAGGACGTAATGAAAAACTGTTTTTT. Complete variable domain (other parts from reference TRBV7-8 and TRBJ1-4): GAGVSQSPRYKVAKRGQDVALRCDPISGHVSLFWYQQALGQGPEFLTYFQNEAQLDKSGLPSDRFFAERPEGSVSTLKIQRTQQEDSAVYLCASSPRTGRNEKLFFGSGTQLSVL.

The V call is TRBV19, the J call TRBJ1-5; D unresolved. The germline gives CDR1 LNHDA, CDR2 SQIVND (reference sequence). V was trimmed by 5 bases and J by 2 bases, leaving 10 bases between them. The CDR3 has 14 amino acids. The CDR3 loop reads CASSPDSGNQPQHF. In DNA form, the CDR3 reads TGTGCCAGTAGTCCGGACTCGGGCAATCAGCCCCAGCATTTT. The complete variable domain, with remaining parts taken from reference TRBV19 and TRBJ1-5, reads DGGITQSPKYLFRKEGQNVTLSCEQNLNHDAMYWYRQDPGQGLRLIYYSQIVNDFQKGDIAEGYSVSREKKESFPLTVTSAQKNPTAFYLCASSPDSGNQPQHFGDGTRLSIL.

The DNA of the CDR3 is TGTGCCAGCAGTTACTCGGGCTGGGGGCATGACGAGCAGTACTTC. This codes for CASSYSGWGHDEQYF. The chain has TRBV6-5 and TRBJ2-7; weak D call: TRBD1 (6 bases). Germline CDR1 is MNHEY and CDR2 is SVGAGI. V was pared by 0 bases and J by 5 bases, with 14 bases between. CDR3 length: 15 residues.

V is TRBV4-3 and J is TRBJ2-6; D may be TRBD1 (5 bases). The V end lost 1 base, the J end lost 3 bases, and 7 bases lay between the germline ends. The CDR3 runs to 15 residues. Germline V gene lookup returns CDR1 LGHNA and CDR2 YSLEER. CDR3 in amino acids: CASSQATDGANVLTF. The CDR3 DNA sequence: TGCGCCAGCAGCCAAGCGACAGATGGGGCCAACGTCCTGACTTTC.

In its sample, this clone was seen a few times. J is TRBJ2-1 and V is TRBV7-9; no definite D call. The CDR3 extends over 13 amino acids. V lost 5 bases and J 6 bases, leaving 11 bases between the germline ends. The V gene's germline CDR1 is SEHNR and CDR2 FQNEAQ (reference sequence). CDR3 residues: CASSQLHLNEQFF. The CDR3 DNA reads as TGTGCCAGCAGCCAACTCCATCTCAATGAGCAGTTCTTC. The variable domain in full, with the rest retrieved from reference TRBV7-9 and TRBJ2-1, is DTGVSQNPRHKITKRGQNVTFRCDPISEHNRLYWYRQTLGQGPEFLTYFQNEAQLEKSRLLSDRFSAERPKGSFSTLEIQRTEQGDSAMYLCASSQLHLNEQFFGPGTRLTVL.

The chain combines TRBV5-6 with TRBJ2-2; 10 positions agree with TRBD2. The CDR3 sequence is 16 residues long. Germline lookup yields CDR1 SGHDT and CDR2 YYEEEE. The ends lost 3 bases at V and 2 bases at J; junction bases unmatched: 4. DNA for the CDR3: TGTGCCAGCAGCTCCGGACTAGCGGAAAACACCGGGGAGCTGTTTTTT. Protein sequence: CASSSGLAENTGELFF. Combining the CDR3 with reference TRBV5-6 and TRBJ2-2 gives the whole variable domain DAGVTQSPTHLIKTRGQQVTLRCSPKSGHDTVSWYQQALGQGPQFIFQYYEEEERQRGNFPDRFSGHQFPNYSSELNVNALLLGDSALYLCASSSGLAENTGELFFGEGSRLTVL.

In this sample, this clone turned up once. This chain joins TRBV6-5 and TRBJ2-7; maybe TRBD1 (5 bases). V shed 0 bases and J shed 3 bases, with 9 bases lying between them. Germline V gene sequence: CDR1 MNHEY, CDR2 SVGAGI. This CDR3 comprises 14 residues. The CDR3 region has the DNA TGTGCCAGCAGTTACTCTCAGGGTTTCTACGAGCAGTACTTC. Protein: CASSYSQGFYEQYF.

This sequence joins TRBV28 and TRBJ2-7, with D tentatively TRBD1 (5 bases). Germline-derived CDR1 and CDR2 are MDHEN and SYDVKM. The V gene lost 7 bases and the J gene lost 3 bases, with 19 bases spanning the gap. The CDR3 has 15 residues. In DNA, the CDR3 is TGTGCCAGCATCCCGAAGGGGCATCTCCTCTACGAGCAGTACTTC. Its protein is CASIPKGHLLYEQYF. The variable domain in full, with the rest retrieved from reference TRBV28 and TRBJ2-7, is DVKVTQSSRYLVKRTGEKVFLECVQDMDHENMFWYRQDPGLGLRLIYFSYDVKMKEKGDIPEGYSVSREKKERFSLILESASTNQTSMYLCASIPKGHLLYEQYFGPGTRLTVT.